These T cell receptor beta chains were read from a single sample in a study of cytomegalovirus exposure and HLA in healthy donors. The table came from immunoSEQ multiplex PCR; TCRdb's copy has only in-frame clones and leaves some out. In the table there are fewer than 200,000 clones, about 90% of which are singletons. Material: PBMCs. Receptors were obtained from a woman aged 18-29 years in good health and CMV-seropositive. CDR3s include the opening cysteine and the closing phenylalanine or tryptophan. Each record gives: V gene, J gene, clone size, D gene, CDR3 DNA, CDR3 protein. The D gene is left open where the match is weak. Part of the rows lack a size; the others show once, few, many or a class for expanded clones.

TRBV28	TRBJ2-7	once	TRBD1	TGTGCCAGCAGGCAAAGAGCTCGATCAGGGGGTCGTACCTACGAGCAGTACTTC	CASRQRARSGGRTYEQYF
TRBV28	TRBJ2-3	NA	TRBD1	TGTGCCAGCAGTCAAACCGGGACAGAAGAGGCAGATACGCAGTATTTT	CASSQTGTEEADTQYF
TRBV30	TRBJ1-2	NA	NA	TGTGCCTGGAGTGATCTGGGAGCTAACTATGGCTACACCTTC	CAWSDLGANYGYTF
TRBV2	TRBJ1-1	NA	TRBD1	TGTGCCAGCAGTGAGGAAGACAGGGGGCTGGTAAGGACTGAAGCTTTCTTT	CASSEEDRGLVRTEAFF
TRBV6-1	TRBJ2-2	NA	NA	TGTGCCAGCAGTGAAGGGAGTTGGAAGAAGGAGCTGTTTTTT	CASSEGSWKKELFF
TRBV5-1	TRBJ2-2	NA	TRBD1	TGCGCCAGCAGCTGGGGACAGGCCCTCCGTGGGACCGGGGAGCTGTTTTTT	CASSWGQALRGTGELFF
TRBV11-2	TRBJ2-7	NA	NA	TGTGCCAGCAGCTTAGAGCCTACCGTAACTGGTGAGCAGTACTTC	CASSLEPTVTGEQYF
TRBV28	TRBJ2-7	once	NA	TGTGCCAGCAGTTCCGATCAGGGGAACTACTACGAGCAGTACTTC	CASSSDQGNYYEQYF
TRBV9	TRBJ2-2	once	TRBD1	TGTGCCAGCAGCGTAGGAGGGACAGGGGGCTCCGGGGAGCTGTTTTTT	CASSVGGTGGSGELFF
TRBV25-1	TRBJ2-3	once	NA	TGTGCCAGCAGTGAATATGGAGGTTACACAGATACGCAGTATTTT	CASSEYGGYTDTQYF
TRBV7-7	TRBJ2-2	NA	TRBD2	TGTGCCAGCAGCTTAGCGGGGGGGTGCCCGAACACCGGGGAGCTGTTTTTT	CASSLAGGCPNTGELFF
TRBV9	TRBJ2-3	NA	NA	TGTGCCAGCAGCGTAGTAACAGCAGATACGCAGTATTTT	CASSVVTADTQYF
TRBV5-4	TRBJ2-1	NA	NA	TGTGCCAGCAGCGACCGGGACTACAATGAGCAGTTCTTC	CASSDRDYNEQFF
TRBV2	TRBJ1-3	NA	TRBD1	TGTGCCAGCAGTGAAGCGCTTCCAGGCAGGGGGATGAGAAACACCATATATTTT	CASSEALPGRGMRNTIYF
TRBV28	TRBJ1-5	NA	TRBD1	TGTGCCAGCAGTTCGTATCCGGGACAGGGTTTCAATCAGCCCCAGCATTTT	CASSSYPGQGFNQPQHF
TRBV5-5	TRBJ1-4	NA	NA	TGTGCCAGCAGCTTGTATTTCAATGAAAAACTGTTTTTT	CASSLYFNEKLFF
TRBV5-1	TRBJ2-2	NA	NA	TGCGCCAGCAGCCCCGGAGGTACCGGTTTCGAGCTGTTTTTT	CASSPGGTGFELFF
TRBV27	TRBJ2-3	NA	NA	TGTGCCAGCAGTTTAGGGCCAGATACGCAGTATTTT	CASSLGPDTQYF
TRBV7-6	TRBJ2-3	NA	TRBD2	TGTGCCAGCAGCAAGGGACTAGCGGTTGGTGGTACGCAGTATTTT	CASSKGLAVGGTQYF
TRBV2	TRBJ2-5	NA	NA	TGTGCCAGCAGTGATCAGGCAGGGGGGGAGACCCAGTACTTC	CASSDQAGGETQYF
TRBV19	TRBJ2-1	NA	NA	TGTGCCAGTAGTATTTTGACTAGCTCCTACAATGAGCAGTTCTTC	CASSILTSSYNEQFF
TRBV6-4	TRBJ2-3	NA	TRBD2	TGTGCCAGCAGTGACCGGGCGGGGGGCACAGATACGCAGTATTTT	CASSDRAGGTDTQYF
TRBV6-6	TRBJ1-1	NA	TRBD1	TGTGCCAGCAGTTACACCCAGACAGGGAAGAACACTGAAGCTTTCTTT	CASSYTQTGKNTEAFF
TRBV9	TRBJ1-3	NA	NA	TGTGCCAGCAGCCCGCGGACAGCCCCTGGCTCTGGAAACACCATATATTTT	CASSPRTAPGSGNTIYF
TRBV10-1	TRBJ1-6	NA	NA	TGCGCCAGCAGGGGCAGGGAAGGCTCACCCCTCCACTTT	CASRGREGSPLHF
TRBV7-6	TRBJ1-3	NA	TRBD1	TGTGCCAGCAGCTTAGTAGGGGGCCTAAGCTCTGGAAACACCATATATTTT	CASSLVGGLSSGNTIYF
TRBV7-2	TRBJ1-4	NA	NA	TGTGCCAGCAGCTCAGCCCACAGGGACCTTAATGAAAAACTGTTTTTT	CASSSAHRDLNEKLFF
TRBV5-1	TRBJ2-1	NA	NA	TGCGCCAGCAGCCAGGACTCGCTCTCCTACAATGAGCAGTTCTTC	CASSQDSLSYNEQFF
TRBV2	TRBJ2-5	NA	NA	TGTGCCAGCAGAAGGGGCCAAGAGACCCAGTACTTC	CASRRGQETQYF
TRBV15	TRBJ2-6	NA	NA	TGTGCCACCAGCAGAGGGGCGGGTTCTGGGGCCAACGTCCTGACTTTC	CATSRGAGSGANVLTF
TRBV7-9	TRBJ2-7	NA	NA	TGTGCCAGCAGCCCGGGGATTTCCTACGAGCAGTACTTC	CASSPGISYEQYF
TRBV11-2	TRBJ2-7	once	TRBD1	TGTGCCAGCAGCTTAGGCCAGGGGGCATACGAGCAGTACTTC	CASSLGQGAYEQYF
TRBV19	TRBJ2-7	NA	TRBD2	TGTGCCAGTAGTCAACGGACTAGCGGGGGGGCCCAAGAGCAGTACTTC	CASSQRTSGGAQEQYF
TRBV11-2	TRBJ2-5	NA	NA	TGTGCCAGCAGTCAAACCCGGGAGGAGACCCAGTACTTC	CASSQTREETQYF
TRBV7-9	TRBJ1-5	once	NA	TGTGCCAGCAGCTTTCAACTGCAGCCCCAGCATTTT	CASSFQLQPQHF
TRBV9	TRBJ2-5	once	TRBD1	TGTGCCAGCAGCGCTAGGGACAGGGTAGCAGGAGAGACCCAGTACTTC	CASSARDRVAGETQYF
TRBV12-5	TRBJ2-5	NA	NA	TGTGCTAGTGGTTTGGATGGGCTATCCGGAGAGACCCAGTACTTC	CASGLDGLSGETQYF
TRBV28	TRBJ1-1	NA	NA	TGTGCCAGCAGGCGATTCAGGGTGGGGAACACTGAAGCTTTCTTT	CASRRFRVGNTEAFF
TRBV2	TRBJ1-1	once	TRBD1	TGTGCCAGCAGTGAATCGGGACAGGGGTGGGGAGCTTTCTTT	CASSESGQGWGAFF
TRBV27	TRBJ1-5	NA	NA	TGTGCCAGCAGTTTAGACCGCAGGCAACCCCAGCATTTT	CASSLDRRQPQHF
TRBV5-1	TRBJ2-5	NA	TRBD2	TGCGCCAGCAGCTTGGAACTAGCGGGGGGCAAGGAGACCCAGTACTTC	CASSLELAGGKETQYF